One sample yielded the 22 T cell receptor beta chains listed below, sequenced in a study of T cell repertoires in cytomegalovirus infection. TCRdb recomputed calls from the reads with MiXCR, one row per CDR3 protein. The data show approximately 150,000 distinct CDR3 sequences, with under 20% seen just once and roughly a sixth held by the top ten. The specimen was CD8+ T cells from PBMCs. The receptors were sampled from a human donor in good health (CMV status not recorded). Some clones in this sample may be carry-over from other donors' samples.

J is TRBJ2-5 and V is TRBV7-2, with 11 bases fitting TRBD2. The CDR3 sequence is 17 residues long. Trimming took 2 bases from V and 4 from J; bases not matched to a gene: 9. Germline V CDR1 and CDR2: SGHTA, FQGNSA. CDR3 DNA: TGTGCCAGCAGCTTAAGGAGTAGCGGGAGGGGCGGAGAGACCCAGTACTTC. As protein: CASSLRSSGRGGETQYF.

This clonotype occurred a few times. The V and J genes are TRBV13 and TRBJ1-1; D gene unclear. The CDR3 runs to 16 residues. V lost 0 bases and J 3 bases, leaving 14 bases between the germline ends. Germline V gene lookup returns CDR1 PRHDT and CDR2 FYEKMQ (reference sequence). The CDR3 loop reads CASSLGTRALDTEAFF. The CDR3 coding sequence is TGTGCCAGCAGCTTAGGCACGAGGGCTCTGGACACTGAAGCTTTCTTT.

This clonotype was detected only a few times. The chain links TRBV4-1 to TRBJ2-1; TRBD1 is a possible D gene (6 bases). CDR3 length equals 13 residues. The V and J ends lost 1 base and 5 bases respectively, with 6 bases between them. The germline V gene encodes CDR1 MGHRA and CDR2 YSYEKL. For the CDR3, the DNA is TGCGCCAGCAGCCAAGCAGGGGACAATGAGCAGTTCTTC. Encoded protein: CASSQAGDNEQFF.

This rearrangement joins TRBV10-2 to TRBJ2-1, with no clear D. Trimming removed 4 bases from V and 4 bases from J, with 8 bases in between. The CDR3 has 13 amino acids. Germline CDR1 and CDR2: WSHSY and SAAADI. Here the CDR3 DNA reads TGCGCCAGCAGTGGAACAGAATACAATGAGCAGTTCTTC. Residues: CASSGTEYNEQFF.

This rearrangement joins TRBV10-3 to TRBJ2-7, with unresolved D. The CDR3 runs 14 residues. Germline V CDR1 and CDR2: ENHRY, SYGVKD. V was clipped by 3 bases and J by 3 bases, with 12 bases between them. CDR3 in amino acids: CAISEAGDYYEQYF. The CDR3 DNA reads TGTGCCATCAGTGAAGCAGGAGATTACTACGAGCAGTACTTC.

This chain connects TRBV11-1 to TRBJ1-4; D possibly corresponds to TRBD1 (6 bases). V lost 4 bases and J 8 bases, leaving 14 bases between the germline ends. This CDR3 comprises 14 residues. Germline V gives CDR1 SGHAT, CDR2 FQDESV (reference sequence). The CDR3 spells CASSYARRGEKLFF. CDR3 nucleotide sequence: TGTGCCAGCAGCTACGCGAGGAGGGGGGAAAAACTGTTTTTT.

Ten or more counts support this clonotype. The chain employs TRBV5-4 and TRBJ2-1; D may be TRBD2 (5 bases). V gave up 2 bases and J gave up 6 bases, with 12 bases separating them. The CDR3 runs 14 residues. Germline CDR1 SGHNT, CDR2 YYREEE (reference sequence). CDR3 protein: CASSFGVAFNEQFF. The CDR3 DNA follows: TGTGCCAGCAGCTTCGGGGTCGCTTTCAATGAGCAGTTCTTC.

Many counts were recorded for this clonotype. The chain combines TRBV2 with TRBJ2-3; D is unresolved. V lost 2 bases to trimming and J lost 1 base, with 13 bases between them. CDR3 length equals 16 residues. The germline gives CDR1 SNHLY, CDR2 FYNNEI. CDR3 sequence (DNA): TGTGCCAGCAGTGAATTCGGCGAAAAGGGCACAGATACGCAGTATTTT. Translated, it gives CASSEFGEKGTDTQYF.

The chain combines TRBV7-9 with TRBJ2-7; TRBD1 is a possible D gene (5 bases). The V gene lost 1 base and the J gene lost 6 bases, with 13 bases spanning the gap. This CDR3 is 14 amino acids long. Germline values: CDR1 SEHNR, CDR2 FQNEAQ (reference sequence). Here the CDR3 reads CASSLVGQGSEQYF. The DNA of the CDR3 is TGTGCCAGCAGCTTAGTCGGGCAGGGAAGCGAGCAGTACTTC.

This clonotype has just a few counts. The V call is TRBV4-2, the J call TRBJ2-5, with 8 bases fitting TRBD1. From germline, CDR1 is LGHNA and CDR2 YNFKEQ. The V and J ends lost 7 bases and 2 bases, in that order; junction bases with no gene match: 6. The CDR3 covers 14 residues. CDR3 bases: TGTGCCAGCACTCCCGGACAGGGTCAAGAGACCCAGTACTTC. Residues: CASTPGQGQETQYF.

This clonotype occurred many times. The chain combines TRBV7-2 with TRBJ2-1, with no clear D. Trimming stripped 1 base from V and 7 bases from J, with 5 bases between. Germline V gene sequence: CDR1 SGHTA, CDR2 FQGNSA. The CDR3 runs 12 residues. The DNA for the CDR3 is TGTGCCAGCAGCTTAGGGTGGAATGAGCAGTTCTTC. This sequence encodes CASSLGWNEQFF.

The chain links TRBV7-2 to TRBJ1-1; D uncertain. From germline, CDR1 is SGHTA and CDR2 FQGNSA. The CDR3 has 14 amino acids. V lost 2 bases and J lost 3, with 10 bases in between. The CDR3: CASSLRQSHTEAFF. DNA of the CDR3: TGTGCCAGCAGCTTACGCCAGTCCCACACTGAAGCTTTCTTT.

This clonotype was picked up a small number of times. CDR3 sequence: CASSLRPEAFF. The DNA of the CDR3 is TGTGCCAGCAGCCTCAGGCCTGAAGCTTTCTTT. The rearrangement joins TRBV7-9 to TRBJ1-1, with D uncertain. V was clipped by 5 bases and J by 6 bases, with 7 bases between them. This CDR3 is 11 amino acids long. Germline values: CDR1 SEHNR, CDR2 FQNEAQ (reference sequence).

There are a few counts of this clonotype. The genes are TRBV12-3 or TRBV12-4 and TRBJ2-1, with 8 bases lining up with TRBD2. There are 14 residues in the CDR3. With 7 bases clipped from V and 7 bases from J, the junction kept 9 bases outside the gene matches. The CDR3 DNA follows: TGTGCCAGCACCCCCGGTAGCGGGGTAAATGAGCAGTTCTTC. It encodes CASTPGSGVNEQFF.

The chain links TRBV6-2 or TRBV6-3 to TRBJ2-7; TRBD1 aligns across 7 bases. Unmatched junction bases numbered 7, after V lost 8 bases and J lost 0 bases. The germline V gene has CDR1 MNHEY and CDR2 SVGEGT. This CDR3 region has 14 residues. The CDR3 sequence is CASEDRTGSYEQYF. CDR3 DNA sequence: TGTGCCAGCGAGGACAGGACTGGCTCCTACGAGCAGTACTTC.

This clonotype came up a few times. This chain connects TRBV7-6 to TRBJ2-2, with D perhaps matching TRBD1 (5 bases). The CDR3 loop spans 17 amino acids. Germline values: CDR1 SGHVS, CDR2 FNYEAQ. The V end lost 4 bases, the J end lost 0 bases, and 15 bases lay between the germline ends. The CDR3 spells CASSSSPDSPNTGELFF. CDR3 sequence (DNA): TGTGCCAGCAGCTCCTCCCCAGACAGCCCGAACACCGGGGAGCTGTTTTTT.

This clonotype has at least ten counts. The rearrangement joins TRBV7-8 to TRBJ2-3; 8 bases fit TRBD2. From germline, CDR1 is SGHVS and CDR2 FQNEAQ. The CDR3 extends over 16 amino acids. J lost 4 bases, V lost 2 bases, and 8 bases had no gene match. The CDR3 DNA is TGTGCCAGCAGCTTATCAGCGGGAGTATTCCCAGATACGCAGTATTTT. Protein: CASSLSAGVFPDTQYF. The full variable domain, with the rest looked up from reference TRBV7-8 and TRBJ2-3, is GAGVSQSPRYKVAKRGQDVALRCDPISGHVSLFWYQQALGQGPEFLTYFQNEAQLDKSGLPSDRFFAERPEGSVSTLKIQRTQQEDSAVYLCASSLSAGVFPDTQYFGPGTRLTVL.

V is TRBV27 and J is TRBJ1-2; D is perhaps TRBD1 (5 bases). CDR1 and CDR2 (germline): MNHEY, SMNVEV (reference sequence). Trimming shortened V by 11 bases and J by 1 base, and 17 bases separated the two germline ends. The CDR3 loop spans 14 amino acids. CDR3 coding DNA: TGTGCCCCCCGGGGCGGCGAACATAACTATGGCTACACCTTC. Amino acid sequence: CAPRGGEHNYGYTF.

The sample holds a few counts of this clonotype. This chain connects TRBV28 to TRBJ2-7, with D unclear. The CDR3 sequence is 12 residues long. From germline, CDR1 is MDHEN and CDR2 SYDVKM. Trimming took off 1 base at V and 5 bases at J, with 6 bases between the two ends. This chain's CDR3 is CASSLSRDEQYF. CDR3 in DNA: TGTGCCAGCAGTTTATCGAGAGACGAGCAGTACTTC.

V usage is TRBV4-1 and J usage is TRBJ2-5; TRBD2 is a possible D gene (6 bases). Trimming left V 5 bases short and J 4 bases short, with 11 bases between. The CDR3 is 13 amino acids. Germline CDR1 is MGHRA and CDR2 is YSYEKL. CDR3: CASSDQGGETQYF. In nucleotides, the CDR3 is TGCGCCAGCAGCGACCAGGGAGGAGAGACCCAGTACTTC.

This clonotype was seen more than once but under ten times. The chain has TRBV19 and TRBJ2-2, with D possibly being TRBD2 (5 bases). V lost 10 bases, J lost 5 bases, and 17 bases lay in between. CDR3 size: 14 residues. Per germline, CDR1 LNHDA and CDR2 SQIVND (reference sequence). The CDR3 nucleotides read TGTGCCACCAGCGGTCGCACCGGGACCGGGGAGCTGTTTTTT. Translating gives CATSGRTGTGELFF.

This chain connects TRBV28 to TRBJ2-7, with a tentative D call TRBD2 (5 bases). Per germline, CDR1 MDHEN and CDR2 SYDVKM. Trimming took 5 bases from V and 2 from J, leaving 10 bases between them. The CDR3 sequence is 13 residues long. CDR3 in DNA: TGTGCCAGCAGTCCGGGGTCTCCCTACGAGCAGTACTTC. Translation gives CASSPGSPYEQYF.